The present TCR beta chain was sequenced within a study of blood T cell repertoires in COVID-19. Study context: Collection of acute and convalescent COVID-19 samples took place in the United States, Italy and Spain.

With 3 bases clipped from V and 1 base from J, the junction kept 9 bases outside the gene matches. The CDR3 extends over 16 amino acids. Germline V gives CDR1 SEHNR, CDR2 FQNEAQ (reference sequence). A single count supports this clone. Under the authors' procedure: Reference gene primer amplification gave nucleated cell count estimates. Clones were read by immunoSEQ multiplex PCR, and TCRdb kept only the in-frame ones, dropping some. From that table come the V and J calls and clone size; the DNA was used to work out D and trimming. The sample holds 300,000 to 450,000 clones, 85% seen once. The source is a woman under 30 with acute or convalescent COVID-19. The material sequenced was peripheral blood. V and J are TRBV7-9 and TRBJ2-7; 7 bases match TRBD1. The CDR3 DNA sequence: TGTGCCAGCAGCTTGGCCAGTACGGGACAGTCCTACGAGCAGTACTTC. Translated: CASSLASTGQSYEQYF.